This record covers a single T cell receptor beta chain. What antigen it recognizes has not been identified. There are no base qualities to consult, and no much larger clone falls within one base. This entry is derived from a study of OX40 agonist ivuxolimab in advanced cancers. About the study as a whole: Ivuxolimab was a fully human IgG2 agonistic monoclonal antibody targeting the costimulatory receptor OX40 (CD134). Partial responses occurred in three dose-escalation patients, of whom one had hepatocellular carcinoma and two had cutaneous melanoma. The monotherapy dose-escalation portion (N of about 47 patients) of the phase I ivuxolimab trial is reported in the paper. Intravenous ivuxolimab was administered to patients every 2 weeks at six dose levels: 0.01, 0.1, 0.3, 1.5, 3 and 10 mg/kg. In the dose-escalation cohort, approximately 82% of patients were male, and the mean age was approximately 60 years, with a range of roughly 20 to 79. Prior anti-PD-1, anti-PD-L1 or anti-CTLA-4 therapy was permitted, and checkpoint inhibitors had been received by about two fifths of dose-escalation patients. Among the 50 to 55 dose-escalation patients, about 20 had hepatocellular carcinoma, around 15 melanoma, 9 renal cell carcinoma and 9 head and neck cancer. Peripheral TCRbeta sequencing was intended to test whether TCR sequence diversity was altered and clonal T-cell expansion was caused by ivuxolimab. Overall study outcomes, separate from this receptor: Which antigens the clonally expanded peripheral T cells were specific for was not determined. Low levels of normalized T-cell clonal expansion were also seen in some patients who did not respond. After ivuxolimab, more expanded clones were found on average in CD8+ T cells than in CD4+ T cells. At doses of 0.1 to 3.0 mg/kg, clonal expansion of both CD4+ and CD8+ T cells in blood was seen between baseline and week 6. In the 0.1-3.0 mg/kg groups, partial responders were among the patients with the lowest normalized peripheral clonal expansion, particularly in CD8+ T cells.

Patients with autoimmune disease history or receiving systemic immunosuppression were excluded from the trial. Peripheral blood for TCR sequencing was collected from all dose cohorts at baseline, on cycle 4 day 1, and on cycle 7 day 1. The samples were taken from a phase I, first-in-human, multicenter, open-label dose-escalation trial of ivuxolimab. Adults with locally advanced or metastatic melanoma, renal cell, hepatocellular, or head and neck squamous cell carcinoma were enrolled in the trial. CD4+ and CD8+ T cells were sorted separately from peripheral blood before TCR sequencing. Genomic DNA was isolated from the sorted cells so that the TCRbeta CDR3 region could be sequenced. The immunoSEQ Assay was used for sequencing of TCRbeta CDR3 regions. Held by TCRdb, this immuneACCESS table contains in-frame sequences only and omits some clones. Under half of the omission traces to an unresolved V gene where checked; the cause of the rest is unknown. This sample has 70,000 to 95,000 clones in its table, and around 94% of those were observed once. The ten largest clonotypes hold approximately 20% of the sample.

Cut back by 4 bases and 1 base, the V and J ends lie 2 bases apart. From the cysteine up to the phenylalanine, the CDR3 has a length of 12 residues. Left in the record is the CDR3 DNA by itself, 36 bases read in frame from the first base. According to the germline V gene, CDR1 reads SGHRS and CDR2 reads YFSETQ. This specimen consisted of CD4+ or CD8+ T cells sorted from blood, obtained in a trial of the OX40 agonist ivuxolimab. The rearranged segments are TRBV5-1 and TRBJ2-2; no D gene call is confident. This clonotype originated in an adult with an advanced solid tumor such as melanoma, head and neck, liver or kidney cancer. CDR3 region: CASSQNTGELFF. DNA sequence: TGCGCCAGCAGCCAGAACACCGGGGAGCTGTTTTTT.